Following are 16 T cell receptor beta chains from one sample sequenced in a study of CD8+ T cells in alopecia areata. Treatment in this sample: oral pan-JAK inhibitor, 5-10 mg twice daily. As the sequencing template, cDNA was produced by extracting RNA and reverse transcribing it. Produced via immunoSEQ multiplex PCR; TCRdb's table is partial and in-frame only. The sample holds 150,000 to 200,000 clones, more than 55% seen once. The input for sequencing was CD4+ T cells sorted from blood, taken around week 50, from a patient treated with tofacitinib. Every receptor here comes from a human donor with alopecia areata.

This clone was observed a few times. The V call is TRBV30, the J call TRBJ1-1; 8 bases fit TRBD1. The CDR3 covers 15 residues. The V and J ends lost 2 bases and 1 base, in that order; junction bases with no gene match: 6. Germline assignment: CDR1 GTSNPN and CDR2 SVGIG (reference sequence). CDR3 in DNA: TGTGCCTGGAGTAGATTCGGACAGGGGAACACTGAAGCTTTCTTT. Translation: CAWSRFGQGNTEAFF.

This clone was counted once. This chain joins TRBV30 and TRBJ1-1; the D gene is possibly TRBD1 (6 bases). The germline V gene encodes CDR1 GTSNPN and CDR2 SVGIG (reference sequence). V was shortened by 2 bases and J by 5 bases, with 12 bases between the two germline ends. The CDR3 consists of 13 residues. CDR3 protein: CAWSTNRETEAFF. As DNA, the CDR3 is TGTGCCTGGAGTACCAACAGGGAAACTGAAGCTTTCTTT.

This clone was recorded once. The chain combines TRBV5-6 with TRBJ1-1; D is ambiguous. Germline values: CDR1 SGHDT, CDR2 YYEEEE. V lost 4 bases to trimming and J lost 3 bases, with 16 bases between them. CDR3 length: 15 amino acids. The CDR3 DNA is TGTGCCAGCAGCCACACGCCCCATATGGACACTGAAGCTTTCTTT. It is translated as CASSHTPHMDTEAFF.

The gene calls are TRBV30 and TRBJ1-5; 8 bases fit TRBD1. The V gene end was trimmed by 3 bases and the J gene end by 5 bases; junction bases not matched to a gene: 9. Germline-derived CDR1 and CDR2 are GTSNPN and SVGIG (reference sequence). The CDR3 has 15 residues. CDR3 bases: TGTGCCTGGAGCCCGGGGAACAGGGGGGATCAGCCCCAGCATTTT. Translating gives CAWSPGNRGDQPQHF. The whole variable domain, filled in from reference TRBV30 and TRBJ1-5, reads SQTIHQWPATLVQPVGSPLSLECTVEGTSNPNLYWYRQAAGRGLQLLFYSVGIGQISSEVPQNLSASRPQDRQFILSSKKLLLSDSGFYLCAWSPGNRGDQPQHFGDGTRLSIL.

In DNA form, the CDR3 reads TGCAGCGCCCAAGAGATGCGGCGCACTGAAGCTTTCTTT. Protein sequence: CSAQEMRRTEAFF. V gene TRBV29-1 combines with J gene TRBJ1-1; no clear D. Germline V CDR1 and CDR2: SQVTM, ANQGSEA. The V end was cut by 7 bases, the J end by 4 bases, with 16 bases between. This CDR3 contains 13 residues. The whole variable domain, filled in from reference TRBV29-1 and TRBJ1-1, reads SAVISQKPSRDICQRGTSLTIQCQVDSQVTMMFWYRQQPGQSLTLIATANQGSEATYESGFVIDKFPISRPNLTFSTLTVSNMSPEDSSIYLCSAQEMRRTEAFFGQGTRLTVV.

This CDR3 is CAWAGDSTGELFF. The DNA for the CDR3 is TGTGCCTGGGCAGGGGATTCCACCGGGGAGCTGTTTTTT. V gene TRBV30 combines with J gene TRBJ2-2; maybe TRBD1 (6 bases). The CDR3 has 13 amino acids. V lost 5 bases and J lost 4, with 11 bases in between. CDR1 and CDR2 from the germline V gene are GTSNPN and SVGIG (reference sequence).

Regarding this clone: Other DNA sequences in the same sample also yield this CDR3. CDR3 protein: CASSLDRGETQYF. The CDR3 DNA sequence: TGTGCCAGCAGCTTAGATCGTGGAGAGACCCAGTACTTC. This sequence joins TRBV7-7 and TRBJ2-5; D unresolved. Trimming removed 1 base from V and 4 bases from J, with 7 bases in between. Per the germline V gene, CDR1 is SSHAT and CDR2 is FNYEAQ (reference sequence). The CDR3 is 13 amino acids.

The chain is built from TRBV28 and TRBJ2-7; no firm D call. The V end lost 7 bases, the J end lost 1 base, and 11 bases lay between the germline ends. From germline, CDR1 is MDHEN and CDR2 SYDVKM. This CDR3 is built from 13 residues. CDR3 coding DNA: TGTGCCAGCATTGACGGCTTATCCTACGAGCAGTACTTC. It yields the protein CASIDGLSYEQYF.

This chain uses TRBV7-2 with TRBJ2-3, with D unclear. Germline V gene sequence: CDR1 SGHTA, CDR2 FQGNSA. This CDR3 has 15 residues. The V gene lost 7 bases and the J gene lost 6 bases, with 20 bases spanning the gap. The CDR3 reads CASTDPVGRTDTQYF. The DNA of the CDR3 is TGTGCCAGCACCGACCCAGTCGGACGGACCGATACGCAGTATTTT.

The V and J genes are TRBV9 and TRBJ2-4; the D gene is possibly TRBD2 (6 bases). Germline V CDR1 and CDR2: SGDLS, YYNGEE. The CDR3 is 11 residues long. Trimming shortened V by 7 bases and J by 9 bases, and 11 bases separated the two germline ends. This CDR3 reads CASGGLGIQYF. The CDR3 DNA reads as TGTGCCAGCGGGGGGTTAGGCATTCAGTACTTC.

The CDR3 reads CASSLGSLVEETQYF. Written as DNA, the CDR3 is TGCGCCAGCAGCTTGGGAAGCCTAGTTGAAGAGACCCAGTACTTC. The chain is built from TRBV5-1 and TRBJ2-5; D uncertain. V lost 0 bases, J lost 3 bases, and 12 bases lay in between. The CDR3 has 15 amino acids. In germline, CDR1 is SGHRS, CDR2 YFSETQ.

The chain employs TRBV29-1 and TRBJ1-6; 7 bases are shared with TRBD1. The CDR3 is made up of 14 amino acids. The junction had 6 bases not matched to a gene; V was cut back by 6 bases and J by 4 bases. Germline CDR1 is SQVTM and CDR2 is ANQGSEA. CDR3 loop: CSVSEGQYNSPLHF. In nucleotides, the CDR3 is TGCAGCGTGAGTGAGGGACAGTATAATTCACCCCTCCACTTT.

The chain couples TRBV25-1 to TRBJ1-6; weak D call: TRBD1 (5 bases). The CDR3 is 15 amino acids. In germline, CDR1 is MGHDK, CDR2 SYGVNS. Trimming left V 7 bases short and J 7 bases short, with 17 bases between. DNA of the CDR3: TGTGCCAGCAATCCATCAGGACATCCGAATTCACCCCTCCACTTT. It specifies CASNPSGHPNSPLHF.

This chain links TRBV14 with TRBJ2-4; 7 bases line up with TRBD2. With V trimmed by 5 bases and J by 9 bases, 13 bases remained unmatched. There are 15 residues in the CDR3. The germline CDR1 and CDR2 sequences are SGHDN and FVKESK. CDR3 nucleotide sequence: TGTGCCAGCAGCTCAGACCTGGCAGGGAGGGCCATTCAGTACTTC. It translates to CASSSDLAGRAIQYF.

This clone occurred a few times. This chain uses TRBV15 with TRBJ1-6; D possibly corresponds to TRBD1 (6 bases). The CDR3 is 13 residues long. V gave up 5 bases and J gave up 5 bases, with 7 bases separating them. Per germline, CDR1 LNHNV and CDR2 YYDKDF (reference sequence). The CDR3 sequence: CATSEGDNSPLHF. In nucleotides, the CDR3 is TGTGCCACCAGCGAGGGGGATAATTCACCCCTCCACTTT.

This chain uses TRBV27 with TRBJ2-1; no definite D call. V was pared by 7 bases and J by 1 base, with 8 bases between. The CDR3 has 13 residues. In germline, CDR1 is MNHEY, CDR2 SMNVEV (reference sequence). CDR3 amino acids: CASNKGSYNEQFF. As DNA, the CDR3 is TGTGCCAGCAATAAAGGGTCCTACAATGAGCAGTTCTTC.